One sample yielded the 3 T cell receptor beta chains listed below, sequenced in a study of cytomegalovirus exposure and HLA in healthy donors. PCR used 60 Vbeta primers and 13 Jbeta primers. TCRdb's copy holds only in-frame clones and misses some; the assay was immunoSEQ multiplex PCR. In the table there are about 130,000 clones, around 80% of which are singletons. The sample comprised PBMCs. These receptors came from a man aged 40-49 years in good health and CMV-seropositive.

The chain combines TRBV9 with TRBJ2-5, with a weak D call TRBD1 (6 bases). The DNA end is more similar to TRBJ2-7, so the J call may be wrong. The CDR3 has 15 residues. The germline V gene encodes CDR1 SGDLS and CDR2 YYNGEE. In DNA, the CDR3 is TGTGCCAGCAGCGTAGAGTGGGGGCCTCCCTACGAGCAGTACTTC. Residues: CASSVEWGPPYEQYF.

This clone was picked up a small number of times. The V gene is TRBV27, the J gene TRBJ1-5; D not resolved. Germline V gene data show CDR1 as MNHEY and CDR2 as SMNVEV (reference sequence). The CDR3 runs 13 residues. Trimming took off 5 bases at V and 6 bases at J, with 11 bases between the two ends. DNA for the CDR3: TGTGCCAGCAGTCCGCATCAGGTTCAGCCCCAGCATTTT. This codes for CASSPHQVQPQHF.

The chain employs TRBV28 and TRBJ1-6; the D gene is possibly TRBD1 (6 bases). V was clipped by 4 bases and J by 7 bases, with 17 bases between them. Germline loops: CDR1 MDHEN, CDR2 SYDVKM. This CDR3 has 16 residues. The CDR3 bases are TGTGCCAGCAGTTCAGCCCGCAGGGGTTTAAATTCACCCCTCCACTTT. It codes for CASSSARRGLNSPLHF.